These 27 T cell receptor beta chains share one sample of origin, sequenced in a study of technical replicates of blood from several donors (dated by TCRdb to about 2017). Library creation used the immunoSEQ multiplex PCR assay. Drawn from immuneACCESS, this table holds only the in-frame rearrangements with V and J called that TCRdb kept. Clones are partly lost; checked studies trace under half to an unresolved V gene and leave the rest unexplained. This sample gives approximately 50,000 clones in total; around 95% of them show up just once. The ten largest clones add up to around 0.4% of the sample. The sequencing input was T cells isolated from PBMCs. The receptors here all came from a human donor in good health.

The sample holds one count of this clone. The V and J genes are TRBV21-1 and TRBJ2-7; the D call in the table, TRBD2, was not verified against the DNA. TRBV21-1 is a listed pseudogene. The CDR3 contains 16 residues. As DNA, the CDR3 is TGTGCCAGCAGCAAAAAGCAGCGGGTGAGCTCCTACGAGCAGTACTTC. Its translation: CASSKKQRVSSYEQYF.

This chain joins TRBV15 and TRBJ2-7; a weak D match, TRBD1 (5 bases). CDR3 length: 16 residues. Trimming cost V 0 bases and J 3 bases, with 15 bases left between them. Germline CDR1 is LNHNV and CDR2 is YYDKDF (reference sequence). CDR3 nucleotides: TGTGCCACCAGCAGAGATCTAGGGGCCGGCTTCTACGAGCAGTACTTC. Translating it yields CATSRDLGAGFYEQYF.

The V call is TRBV27, the J call TRBJ1-1, with no clear D. The CDR3 contains 13 residues. Per germline, CDR1 MNHEY and CDR2 SMNVEV (reference sequence). With 5 bases removed from V and 1 base from J, the gap between germline ends came to 8 bases. CDR3 protein: CASSIGRNTEAFF. The CDR3 region has the DNA TGTGCCAGCAGTATAGGGAGGAACACTGAAGCTTTCTTT.

The genes are TRBV30 and TRBJ2-3; 9 bases are a match to TRBD1. The CDR3 covers 14 residues. The V gene end was trimmed by 0 bases and the J gene end by 6 bases; junction bases not matched to a gene: 4. Germline CDR1 and CDR2: GTSNPN and SVGIG (reference sequence). CDR3 nucleotides: TGTGCCTGGAGTGTCGGGACAGGGCTTGATACGCAGTATTTT. This gives the protein CAWSVGTGLDTQYF.

V usage is TRBV7-2 and J usage is TRBJ2-3; 7 positions agree with TRBD1. Germline CDR1 and CDR2: SGHTA and FQGNSA. This CDR3 region has 16 residues. V lost 2 bases, J lost 2 bases, and 7 bases stayed unmatched. In DNA form, the CDR3 reads TGTGCCAGCAGCTTATGGAGACAGGGAGCCACAGATACGCAGTATTTT. As protein: CASSLWRQGATDTQYF.

V gene TRBV6-5 combines with J gene TRBJ1-2; D is uncertain. The CDR3 is 15 residues long. V was trimmed by 6 bases and J by 7 bases, leaving 21 bases between them. Germline assignment: CDR1 MNHEY and CDR2 SVGAGI. Here the CDR3 reads CASRTPAYPGSGYTF. The CDR3 DNA sequence: TGTGCCAGCAGGACCCCAGCGTATCCCGGTTCTGGCTACACCTTC.

The chain employs TRBV5-8 and TRBJ1-1, with 9 positions matching TRBD1. The V and J ends lost 1 base and 4 bases, in that order; junction bases with no gene match: 5. The CDR3 extends over 15 amino acids. In germline, CDR1 is SGHTS, CDR2 YDEGEE. The CDR3 DNA reads TGTGCCAGCAGCTTGCCAACAGGGGGCCTCACTGAAGCTTTCTTT. Amino acid sequence: CASSLPTGGLTEAFF. Combining the CDR3 with reference TRBV5-8 and TRBJ1-1 gives the whole variable domain EAGVTQSPTHLIKTRGQQATLRCSPISGHTSVYWYQQALGLGLQFLLWYDEGEERNRGNFPPRFSGRQFPNYSSELNVNALELEDSALYLCASSLPTGGLTEAFFGQGTRLTVV.

The genes are TRBV7-2 and TRBJ2-5; D not certain. With 8 bases removed from V and 4 bases from J, the gap between germline ends came to 5 bases. CDR1 is SGHTA and CDR2 is FQGNSA in the germline V gene. The CDR3 contains 10 residues. The chain's CDR3 is CASGLETQYF. CDR3 DNA: TGTGCCAGCGGCCTAGAGACCCAGTACTTC.

This chain connects TRBV6-4 to TRBJ1-5; 7 positions match TRBD1. The CDR3 extends over 13 amino acids. Germline lookup yields CDR1 MRHNA and CDR2 SNTAGT. Trimming at V came to 5 bases and at J to 7 bases, leaving 5 bases not matched to a gene. Here the CDR3 DNA reads TGTGCCAGCAGTCGACAGGGCGGCCAGCCCCAGCATTTT. Translating gives CASSRQGGQPQHF.

The CDR3 nucleotides are TGTGCCATCTCGTCCAGGGGCAATGAAAAACTGTTTTTT. It yields the protein CAISSRGNEKLFF. The chain links TRBV10-3 to TRBJ1-4, with a tentative D call TRBD1 (6 bases). Trimming removed 8 bases at V and 5 bases at J, with 12 bases between. This CDR3 has 13 residues. CDR1 is ENHRY, CDR2 SYGVKD, per germline.

This clone was seen a handful of times. The rearrangement uses TRBV18 and TRBJ2-7; D is possibly TRBD2 (5 bases). Per the germline V gene, CDR1 is KGHSH and CDR2 is LQKENI. The germline V and J ends were trimmed by 1 base and 2 bases, with 12 bases remaining between them. The CDR3 sequence is 15 residues long. The CDR3 loop reads CASSPQGGGTYEQYF. CDR3 nucleotides: TGTGCCAGCTCACCACAAGGAGGTGGTACCTACGAGCAGTACTTC.

This sequence joins TRBV27 and TRBJ2-2, with no clear D. This CDR3 is 14 amino acids long. The ends were cut back, 7 bases at V and 5 bases at J, with 14 bases in the middle. The germline V gene has CDR1 MNHEY and CDR2 SMNVEV (reference sequence). In DNA, the CDR3 is TGTGCCAGCACTCCCACCACGACAACCGGGGAGCTGTTTTTT. It specifies CASTPTTTTGELFF.

This clone has a single count. The V call is TRBV5-4, the J call TRBJ2-1, with 11 nucleotides matching TRBD2. The V gene's germline CDR1 is SGHNT and CDR2 YYREEE (reference sequence). V gave up 4 bases and J gave up 5 bases; unmatched junction bases: 5. This CDR3 spans 15 amino acids. As DNA, the CDR3 is TGTGCCAGCAGCCCGGGACTAGCGGCCCACAATGAGCAGTTCTTC. Its protein is CASSPGLAAHNEQFF.

The chain joins TRBV7-8 to TRBJ1-4, with unresolved D. CDR1 SGHVS and CDR2 FQNEAQ come from the germline V gene. This CDR3 has 13 amino acids. Trimming pared 1 base from V and 8 bases from J, leaving 8 bases between. The CDR3 here is CASSLGPSEKLFF. The CDR3 nucleotides are TGTGCCAGCAGCTTAGGGCCATCAGAAAAACTGTTTTTT. The full variable domain, with the rest looked up from reference TRBV7-8 and TRBJ1-4, is GAGVSQSPRYKVAKRGQDVALRCDPISGHVSLFWYQQALGQGPEFLTYFQNEAQLDKSGLPSDRFFAERPEGSVSTLKIQRTQQEDSAVYLCASSLGPSEKLFFGSGTQLSVL.

This clone was observed a single time. The rearrangement links TRBV6-6 to TRBJ2-3; 10 bases line up with TRBD2. The CDR3 consists of 14 residues. Per germline, CDR1 MNHNY and CDR2 SVGAGI (reference sequence). With V trimmed by 10 bases and J by 4 bases, 8 bases remained unmatched. Here the CDR3 DNA reads TGTGCCATACTTCTAGCGGGAGCTCCAGATACGCAGTATTTT. This encodes CAILLAGAPDTQYF.

V gene TRBV11-2 combines with J gene TRBJ2-7; D unresolved. Germline CDR1 SGHAT, CDR2 FQNNGV. CDR3 size: 14 residues. Trimming took off 0 bases at V and 0 bases at J, with 6 bases between the two ends. CDR3 sequence (DNA): TGTGCCAGCAGCTTAGAGGTCAGCTCCTACGAGCAGTACTTC. This codes for CASSLEVSSYEQYF.

This clone occurred once. The chain has TRBV11-2 and TRBJ2-4; TRBD1 is a possible D gene (6 bases). Trimming cost V 5 bases and J 9 bases, with 23 bases left between them. Germline V gene lookup returns CDR1 SGHAT and CDR2 FQNNGV. This CDR3 spans 16 amino acids. The CDR3 reads CASSTPTAQGQGIQYF. The CDR3 DNA reads as TGTGCCAGCAGCACCCCAACGGCCCAGGGGCAGGGCATTCAGTACTTC.

The chain joins TRBV29-1 to TRBJ2-7; TRBD1 is a possible D gene (6 bases). There are 14 residues in the CDR3. CDR1 and CDR2 (germline): SQVTM, ANQGSEA. V was trimmed by 4 bases and J by 7 bases, leaving 20 bases between them. Here the CDR3 reads CSVAVANPQGEQYF. The CDR3 DNA reads TGCAGCGTTGCGGTGGCAAACCCTCAGGGGGAGCAGTACTTC.

CDR3 DNA sequence: TGTGCCAGCAGCCTGAGCCGTAAAGCTTTCTTT. Protein sequence: CASSLSRKAFF. The chain has TRBV6-1 and TRBJ1-1; D is uncertain. Trimming left V 6 bases short and J 9 bases short, with 11 bases between. This CDR3 has 11 residues. CDR1 is MNHNS, CDR2 SASEGT, per germline.

The rearrangement joins TRBV27 to TRBJ1-5; TRBD1 is a possible D gene (6 bases). V shed 5 bases and J shed 4 bases, with 12 bases lying between them. CDR1 and CDR2 from the germline V gene are MNHEY and SMNVEV (reference sequence). The CDR3 length is 14 residues. The CDR3 here is CASSPGTPNQPQHF. The CDR3 coding sequence is TGTGCCAGCAGTCCCGGGACACCGAATCAGCCCCAGCATTTT.

This clone was recorded once. The chain employs TRBV4-3 and TRBJ2-2; possibly TRBD1 for D (6 bases). The V gene's germline CDR1 is LGHNA and CDR2 YSLEER. Deletions cut 2 bases from V and 4 bases from J, with 14 bases between. The CDR3 totals 16 residues. The CDR3 region has the DNA TGCGCCAGCAGCCAAAAAGCGTCCAGGGGCACCGGGGAGCTGTTTTTT. This gives the protein CASSQKASRGTGELFF.

CDR3 region: CASSHGSGGSYNEQFF. The CDR3 nucleotides read TGTGCCAGCAGCCATGGAAGCGGTGGCTCCTACAATGAGCAGTTCTTC. The chain recombines TRBV4-2 with TRBJ2-1; D perhaps matches TRBD2 (5 bases). V was pared by 3 bases and J by 0 bases, with 12 bases between. Germline V gene data show CDR1 as LGHNA and CDR2 as YNFKEQ. This CDR3 spans 16 amino acids.

The V gene is TRBV6-5, the J gene TRBJ1-5; no clear D. CDR1 is MNHEY and CDR2 is SVGAGI in the germline V gene. V lost 0 bases to trimming and J lost 9 bases, with 9 bases between them. This CDR3 comprises 13 residues. CDR3 in DNA: TGTGCCAGCAGTTACTCAGGGAGCGGGCCCCAGCATTTT. The encoded protein is CASSYSGSGPQHF.

The rearrangement uses TRBV5-6 and TRBJ2-7; 8 bases align to TRBD1. V was clipped by 3 bases and J by 3 bases; unmatched bases: 2. Per germline, CDR1 SGHDT and CDR2 YYEEEE. This CDR3 has 13 amino acids. The CDR3: CASSWTGIYEQYF. The DNA of the CDR3 is TGTGCCAGCAGCTGGACAGGGATCTACGAGCAGTACTTC.

The V call is TRBV7-8, the J call TRBJ2-5, with a tentative D call TRBD2 (6 bases). From germline, CDR1 is SGHVS and CDR2 FQNEAQ. This CDR3 has 15 amino acids. Trimming removed 0 bases from V and 5 bases from J, with 13 bases in between. CDR3 DNA: TGTGCCAGCAGCTTAGCGCTGGGAGGAAGGGAGACCCAGTACTTC. Translated: CASSLALGGRETQYF.

The chain is built from TRBV11-1 and TRBJ2-1, with 9 positions matching TRBD2. The CDR3 has 17 amino acids. Germline CDR1 SGHAT, CDR2 FQDESV (reference sequence). J lost 6 bases, V lost 1 base, and 10 bases had no gene match. The CDR3 DNA follows: TGTGCCAGCAGCTTAGATCCGCTAGCGGGGAATTCCAATGAGCAGTTCTTC. Protein: CASSLDPLAGNSNEQFF. Full variable domain (remainder filled in from reference TRBV11-1 and TRBJ2-1): EAEVAQSPRYKITEKSQAVAFWCDPISGHATLYWYRQILGQGPELLVQFQDESVVDDSQLPKDRFSAERLKGVDSTLKIQPAELGDSAMYLCASSLDPLAGNSNEQFFGPGTRLTVL.

The chain employs TRBV6-5 and TRBJ1-5; no definite D call. The V gene's germline CDR1 is MNHEY and CDR2 SVGAGI. Trimming left V 2 bases short and J 4 bases short, with 6 bases between. The CDR3 loop spans 13 amino acids. CDR3 in amino acids: CASSYQVNQPQHF. CDR3 nucleotide sequence: TGTGCCAGCAGTTACCAGGTTAATCAGCCCCAGCATTTT.